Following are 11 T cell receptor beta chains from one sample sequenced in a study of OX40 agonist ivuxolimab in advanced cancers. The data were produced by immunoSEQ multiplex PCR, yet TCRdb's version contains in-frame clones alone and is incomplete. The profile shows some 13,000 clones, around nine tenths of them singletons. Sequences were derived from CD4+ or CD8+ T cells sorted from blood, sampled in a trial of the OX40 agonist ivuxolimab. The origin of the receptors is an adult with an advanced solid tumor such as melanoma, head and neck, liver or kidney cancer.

The CDR3 coding sequence is TGTGCCAGTAGCCAAATGTTGAGACAGCAAGAGACCCAGTACTTC. Translating it yields CASSQMLRQQETQYF. The chain uses TRBV19 and TRBJ2-5; maybe TRBD1 (5 bases). The germline V and J ends were trimmed by 6 bases and 2 bases, with 16 bases remaining between them. The CDR3 is 15 residues long. Germline V gene sequence: CDR1 LNHDA, CDR2 SQIVND (reference sequence).

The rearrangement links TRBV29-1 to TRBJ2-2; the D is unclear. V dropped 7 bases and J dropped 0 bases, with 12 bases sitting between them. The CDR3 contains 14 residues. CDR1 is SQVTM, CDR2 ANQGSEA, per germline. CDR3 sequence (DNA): TGCAGCGCCCATGGGCCAGCGAACACCGGGGAGCTGTTTTTT. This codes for CSAHGPANTGELFF.

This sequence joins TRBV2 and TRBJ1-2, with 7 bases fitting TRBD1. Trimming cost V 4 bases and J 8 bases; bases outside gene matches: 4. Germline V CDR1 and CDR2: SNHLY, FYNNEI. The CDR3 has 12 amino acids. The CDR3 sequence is CASSVEGAGYTF. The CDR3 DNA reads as TGTGCCAGCAGTGTTGAGGGGGCCGGCTACACCTTC.

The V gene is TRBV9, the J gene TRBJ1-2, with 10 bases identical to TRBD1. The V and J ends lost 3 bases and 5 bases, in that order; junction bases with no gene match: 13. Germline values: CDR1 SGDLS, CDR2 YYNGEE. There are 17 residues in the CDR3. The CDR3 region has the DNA TGTGCCAGCAGCGCCCCCTGGAGGACAGGGGGACTATATGGCTACACCTTC. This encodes CASSAPWRTGGLYGYTF.

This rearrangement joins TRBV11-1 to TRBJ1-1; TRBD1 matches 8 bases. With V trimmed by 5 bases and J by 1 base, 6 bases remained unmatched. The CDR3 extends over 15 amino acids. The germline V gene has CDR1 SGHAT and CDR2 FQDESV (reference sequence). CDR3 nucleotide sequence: TGTGCCAGCAGCCCGGGGACAGGACGGAACACTGAAGCTTTCTTT. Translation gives CASSPGTGRNTEAFF.

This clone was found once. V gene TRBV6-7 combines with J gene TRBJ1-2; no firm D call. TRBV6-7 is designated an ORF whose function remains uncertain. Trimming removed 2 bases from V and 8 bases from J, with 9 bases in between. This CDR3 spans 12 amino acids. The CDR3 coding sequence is TGTGCCAGCAGTTACGACCCCCGGGGCTACACCTTC. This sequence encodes CASSYDPRGYTF.

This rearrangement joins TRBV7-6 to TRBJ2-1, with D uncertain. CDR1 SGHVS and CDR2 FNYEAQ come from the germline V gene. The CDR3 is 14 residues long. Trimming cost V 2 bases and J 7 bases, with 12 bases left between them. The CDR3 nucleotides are TGTGCCAGCAGCTTACAGGCAGGTCCGAATGAGCAGTTCTTC. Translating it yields CASSLQAGPNEQFF.

CDR3 sequence (DNA): TGTGCCAGCAGCCTGGGACAGAGTAACACTGAAGCTTTCTTT. Its protein is CASSLGQSNTEAFF. This chain links TRBV6-1 with TRBJ1-1, with TRBD1 matching over 7 bases. CDR1 and CDR2 (germline): MNHNS, SASEGT. The CDR3 has 14 amino acids. Trimming removed 6 bases from V and 2 bases from J; junction bases left unmatched: 6.

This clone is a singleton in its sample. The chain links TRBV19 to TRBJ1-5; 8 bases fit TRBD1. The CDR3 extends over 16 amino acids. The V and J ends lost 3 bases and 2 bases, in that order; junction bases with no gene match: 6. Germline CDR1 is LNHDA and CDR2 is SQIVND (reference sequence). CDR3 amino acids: CASSIPGGAGNQPQHF. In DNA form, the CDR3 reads TGTGCCAGTAGTATCCCAGGGGGCGCTGGCAATCAGCCCCAGCATTTT.

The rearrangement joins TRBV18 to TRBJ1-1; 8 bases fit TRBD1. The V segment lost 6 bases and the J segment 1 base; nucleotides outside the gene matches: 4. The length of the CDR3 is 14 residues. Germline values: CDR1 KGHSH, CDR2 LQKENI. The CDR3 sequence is CASSPTGGNTEAFF. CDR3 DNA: TGTGCCAGCTCGCCCACAGGGGGGAACACTGAAGCTTTCTTT.

The CDR3 loop is CASREATDTQYF. CDR3 in DNA: TGTGCCAGCAGGGAGGCCACAGATACGCAGTATTTT. The V call is TRBV2, the J call TRBJ2-3; perhaps TRBD2 as D (5 bases). CDR3 size: 12 residues. V was pared by 6 bases and J by 2 bases, with 6 bases between. From germline, CDR1 is SNHLY and CDR2 FYNNEI. Filled out from reference TRBV2 and TRBJ2-3, the complete variable domain reads EPEVTQTPSHQVTQMGQEVILRCVPISNHLYFYWYRQILGQKVEFLVSFYNNEISEKSEIFDDQFSVERPDGSNFTLKIRSTKLEDSAMYFCASREATDTQYFGPGTRLTVL.